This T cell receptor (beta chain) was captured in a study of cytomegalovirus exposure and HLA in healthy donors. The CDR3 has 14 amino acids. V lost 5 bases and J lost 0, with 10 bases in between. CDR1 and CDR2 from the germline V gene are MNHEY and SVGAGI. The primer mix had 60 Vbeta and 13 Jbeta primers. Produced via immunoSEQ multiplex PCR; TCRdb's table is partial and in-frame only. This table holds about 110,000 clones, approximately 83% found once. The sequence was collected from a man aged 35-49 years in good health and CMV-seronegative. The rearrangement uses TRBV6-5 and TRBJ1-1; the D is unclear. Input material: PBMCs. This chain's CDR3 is CASSPSGMNTEAFF. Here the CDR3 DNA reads TGTGCCAGCAGTCCCTCAGGCATGAACACTGAAGCTTTCTTT.